Detailed here is one T cell receptor (beta chain). Sampled areas showed no macroscopic necrosis or hemorrhage. The CDR3 contains 16 residues. The data were obtained in a study of intratumoral heterogeneity in liver cancer. TCRdb's table, derived via immunoSEQ multiplex PCR, lists solely in-frame clones and lacks some. The repertoire has about 20,000 clones, roughly 73% of them found once; the top ten carry approximately 17%. The J gene is TRBJ2-7, the V gene TRBV21-1; TRBD1 was called by the table and not checked on the DNA. TRBV21-1 counts as a pseudogene. The receptor was derived from a woman aged 65 to 85 with hepatocellular carcinoma. The sample here was tumor-adjacent normal tissue, taken before any cancer treatment. Written as DNA, the CDR3 is TGTGCCAGCAGCAAAGGTTGGGCAGGGGCCGCCTACGAGCAGTACTTC. This encodes CASSKGWAGAAYEQYF.